A selection of T cell receptor beta chains follows, all from one sample in a study of Ad26.COV2.S vaccination and SARS-CoV-2 variants. Generated by immunoSEQ multiplex PCR, the TCRdb table keeps only in-frame clones and is missing some. The top ten hold about 1.5% of the sample, which has roughly 680,000 clones, more than 70% seen once. The sample was peripheral blood, taken in a trial of Ad26.COV2.S vaccine versus placebo. The receptors stem from a person between 18 and 65 years old who received the Ad26.COV2.S COVID-19 vaccine or a placebo. The CDR3 runs from the conserved cysteine through the conserved F or W. The order of the fields is V gene, J gene, CDR3 protein.

V gene: TRBV6-4; J gene: TRBJ2-3; CDR3 protein: CASSDSFQGGPGDTQYF
V gene: TRBV6-4; J gene: TRBJ2-6; CDR3 protein: CASSIYSTGAGANVLTF
V gene: TRBV11-2; J gene: TRBJ2-5; CDR3 protein: CASSLDVGGPEETQYF
V gene: TRBV6-2/TRBV6-3; J gene: TRBJ1-5; CDR3 protein: CASSYMTGPNQPQHF
V gene: TRBV24-1; J gene: TRBJ2-3; CDR3 protein: CATSDPNRGGTDTQYF
V gene: TRBV19; J gene: TRBJ2-1; CDR3 protein: CASKPGQETYNEQFF
V gene: TRBV4-3; J gene: TRBJ2-1; CDR3 protein: CASSLTAGGLYNEQFF
V gene: TRBV5-1; J gene: TRBJ1-1; CDR3 protein: CASSLTETTSQAFF
V gene: TRBV5-1; J gene: TRBJ1-6; CDR3 protein: CASSLQGEDSPLHF
V gene: TRBV19; J gene: TRBJ1-4; CDR3 protein: CASSSGAREKLFF
V gene: TRBV24-1; J gene: TRBJ2-1; CDR3 protein: CATGGGQGNVNEQFF
V gene: TRBV24-1; J gene: TRBJ2-3; CDR3 protein: CATSEPGTGIGDTQYF
V gene: TRBV10-1; J gene: TRBJ2-2; CDR3 protein: CASSAPGTVGELFF
V gene: TRBV19; J gene: TRBJ2-1; CDR3 protein: CASSIDLTGEQFF
V gene: TRBV6-5; J gene: TRBJ2-7; CDR3 protein: CASNRGTIGEQYF
V gene: TRBV6-5; J gene: TRBJ1-3; CDR3 protein: CASSYSGASSGNTIYF
V gene: TRBV19; J gene: TRBJ2-7; CDR3 protein: CASSRAEHFSYEQYF
V gene: TRBV4-2; J gene: TRBJ2-3; CDR3 protein: CASSQEERTSGPRTDTQYF
V gene: TRBV7-2; J gene: TRBJ1-6; CDR3 protein: CASSLESRGQSPLHF
V gene: TRBV11-1; J gene: TRBJ2-1; CDR3 protein: CASSLALYNEQFF
V gene: TRBV5-1; J gene: TRBJ2-1; CDR3 protein: CASSVLAVNSYNEQFF
V gene: TRBV18; J gene: TRBJ2-5; CDR3 protein: CASSPLPRETQYF
V gene: TRBV20-1; J gene: TRBJ1-2; CDR3 protein: CSASDGTGSFGYTF
V gene: TRBV25-1; J gene: TRBJ1-4; CDR3 protein: CASSLGSQGSEKLFF
V gene: TRBV7-9; J gene: TRBJ2-1; CDR3 protein: CASTNRESYNEQFF
V gene: TRBV29-1; J gene: TRBJ2-1; CDR3 protein: CSVEDQLAGEGEQFF
V gene: TRBV7-9; J gene: TRBJ1-1; CDR3 protein: CASSLGGNLNTEAFF
V gene: TRBV30; J gene: TRBJ1-1; CDR3 protein: CAWGAQGGEAFF
V gene: TRBV5-1; J gene: TRBJ2-7; CDR3 protein: CASSLVAGEYEQYF
V gene: TRBV10-3; J gene: TRBJ2-7; CDR3 protein: CASGGTGLYEQYF
V gene: TRBV18; J gene: TRBJ1-2; CDR3 protein: CASSRPIF
V gene: TRBV5-1; J gene: TRBJ1-3; CDR3 protein: CASRRGESGNTIYF
V gene: TRBV5-5; J gene: TRBJ2-7; CDR3 protein: CASSLALAGRSYEQYF
V gene: TRBV4-1; J gene: TRBJ2-4; CDR3 protein: CASSQDRAQGLAKNIQYF
V gene: TRBV3-1/TRBV3-2; J gene: TRBJ2-4; CDR3 protein: CASSQELAKNIQYF
V gene: TRBV24-1; J gene: TRBJ2-5; CDR3 protein: CATSEGDQETQYF
V gene: TRBV12-3/TRBV12-4; J gene: TRBJ1-4; CDR3 protein: CASRPGGDEKLFF
V gene: TRBV5-1; J gene: TRBJ1-2; CDR3 protein: CASSSLGQGIGGYTF
V gene: TRBV5-4; J gene: TRBJ2-7; CDR3 protein: CASSFTSGVGEQYF
V gene: TRBV7-9; J gene: TRBJ2-3; CDR3 protein: CASSLAGQGGRTQYF
V gene: TRBV29-1; J gene: TRBJ2-2; CDR3 protein: CSVTRTGTGELFF
V gene: TRBV5-5; J gene: TRBJ2-7; CDR3 protein: CASRVPWGEEQYF
V gene: TRBV19; J gene: TRBJ1-2; CDR3 protein: CASSMTGVYGYTF
V gene: TRBV6-4; J gene: TRBJ1-4; CDR3 protein: CALGGDNEKLFF
V gene: TRBV15; J gene: TRBJ1-5; CDR3 protein: CATSRGKGQGNQPQHF
V gene: TRBV5-6; J gene: TRBJ2-4; CDR3 protein: CASSPGIRALNIQYF
V gene: TRBV7-6; J gene: TRBJ2-3; CDR3 protein: CASSLGTGVITGDTQYF